This T cell receptor beta chain was identified in a study of beta chain features in type 1 diabetes (dated by TCRdb to the late 2010s). Regarding the study in general: Mean age, gender distribution, total cell number and subset yield did not differ between patients and healthy donors. The study compared the TCRB repertoires of sorted circulating CD4+ T cell subsets in recently diagnosed type 1 diabetes patients with those in matched healthy donors. A total of some 110 million sorted cells were examined across all samples, and a strong correlation was observed between cell number per subset and RNA yield. Naive and central memory subsets were obtained from all 28 donors, but regulatory and stem cell-like memory subsets were isolated from only 8 patients and roughly eight healthy donors.

All of the isolated RNA was reverse transcribed with the High Capacity cDNA Reverse Transcription Kit, so expressed TCRB transcripts were sequenced. Deep immunoSEQ sequencing was applied to naive, central memory and regulatory T cell samples, giving an average of roughly 3.5 million total reads per sample. Sorted cells were lysed in RLT buffer and RNA was extracted with DNase-treated RNeasy Micro or Mini kits, depending on cell number. To prevent cross-contamination, every cell subset was processed on its own, while patient and healthy donor samples were processed together. TCRB sequences were amplified from cDNA with the immunoSEQ multiplex PCR, producing 87-bp fragments spanning the CDR3 region. The amplicons were sequenced using the Illumina HiSeq platform. Per the source publication's procedure: Synthetic template baselines were used to correct PCR bias computationally, reads within Hamming distance 2 were collapsed together, and singletons that could not be merged were discarded. Reads were aligned against IMGT to assign V, D and J genes, CDR3 length and insertions or deletions at six rearrangement sites. Within each subset, clonotype counts were normalized to sorted cell number, and only after that were true diversity and Gini coefficients computed with the tcR R package. The overlap coefficient, calculated on TCRB nucleotide sequences, was used to measure repertoire sharing. The immuneACCESS repertoire file appears here via TCRdb, limited to in-frame rearrangements. These files lack a portion of the clones; in checked studies, under half of the deficit traces to unresolved V genes, and the cause of the others is not known. The D gene and trimming were derived from the DNA, and the V and J assignments and clone size from that table. The sample data list about 370,000 clones, and 8.5% to 10% of these were observed just once. The ten largest clones represent about 0.64% of the sample.

On the study overall, not on this receptor specifically: Naive, central memory and regulatory TCRB repertoires appeared to be more similar among patients than among healthy donors. Shorter templates might be favored by PCR, yet because patient and control samples were amplified and corrected together, any such skew would affect both groups equally. Sequencing cDNA rather than genomic DNA could over-represent highly expressing activated cells, although activation and CD3 levels did not differ between groups. At VDJ recombination sites, type 1 diabetes patients had fewer insertions and more deleted nucleotides, which implies abnormalities in thymic rearrangement. Type 1 diabetes patients showed a moderate but significant shortening of TCRB CDR3 length in all four CD4+ subsets. Because small numbers of individuals were included in the HLA sub-analyses, any influence of HLA type on TCRB rearrangement was left unresolved.

Worth noting for this clone: What this receptor recognizes is not known. Within one base of it there is no much larger clone, and no base qualities were kept.

A single peripheral blood draw of around 120 mL on average was collected from each donor into heparinised tubes. A BD FACSAria II and a panel including CD45RO, CCR7, CD25, CD127, CD95 and CD27 were used to sort naive, central memory, regulatory and stem cell-like memory CD4+ T cells. Purity was above 98% for every sorted population. PBMCs were separated immediately by Lymphoprep density gradient centrifugation and were stained directly, without being cultured. So that batch effects would be minimized, each experiment stained and sorted samples in pairs, pairing one healthy donor with one patient. The TCR sequence derives from a man under 40 with type 1 diabetes. Sequences were obtained from central memory CD4+ T cells from blood.

The DNA sequence follows: TGCGCCAGCAGCTTGCGTGGCAGGGGGAACACCGGGGAGCTGTTTTTT. This codes for CASSLRGRGNTGELFF. The chain uses TRBV23-1 and TRBJ2-2; TRBD1 is possibly the D segment (6 matching bases). TRBV23-1 is noted as an ORF with a role that remains uncertain. At the junction V is shortened by 6 bases and J by 1 base, with 15 bases in between. Including the terminal cysteine and phenylalanine, the CDR3 comprises 16 residues. Solely the CDR3 DNA is kept, with 48 bases framed from the first base.